This T cell receptor (beta chain) was obtained from a study of blood T cell repertoires in COVID-19. As for the study in general: Samples of COVID-19 (acute and convalescent) were obtained from the United States, Italy and Spain. The analysed material was cDNA or gDNA that came from T cells, B-cell-depleted T cells, or PBMCs.

Germline V lookup: CDR1 SGHNT, CDR2 YYREEE (reference sequence). The CDR3 totals 13 residues. V was clipped by 4 bases and J by 4 bases, with 9 bases between them. Per the original methods: For nucleated cells, counts were estimated from reference gene primer amplification. Produced via immunoSEQ multiplex PCR; TCRdb's table is partial and in-frame only. That table gives V, J and clone size, and the DNA gave D and trimming. Among 300,000 or so clones, about nine tenths were seen once, and the ten largest hold 6.9%. The gene calls are TRBV5-4 and TRBJ1-3; tentatively, D is TRBD1 (5 bases). The sequence was obtained from a woman aged 25 to 45 who had recovered from COVID-19. Sequenced: peripheral blood. The CDR3: CASSPDMGNTIYF. DNA for the CDR3: TGTGCCAGCAGCCCGGACATGGGAAACACCATATATTTT.